The rows below give T cell receptor beta chains drawn from one sample of a study of neurological immune-mediated disorders. TCRdb passed the 5' RACE reads through MiXCR, listing each CDR3 protein once. The sample lists roughly 74,000 distinct CDR3 sequences; approximately 5.2% were seen once. Sequencing input: PBMCs. These receptor sequences come from a man in his late teens or twenties with multiple sclerosis. The CDR3 runs from the conserved cysteine through the conserved F or W. D genes are given only for firm matches. Clone size is shown for a subset of rows, as once, few, many or a class of expanded clone.

V gene,D gene,J gene,clone size,CDR3 DNA,CDR3 protein
TRBV5-6,NA,TRBJ2-3,NA,TGTGCCAGCAGCCCGGACTTAAGCACAGATACGCAGTATTTT,CASSPDLSTDTQYF
TRBV7-2,NA,TRBJ1-1,few,TGTGCCAGCAGCCCCCAGGTCGCTACTGAAGCTTTCTTT,CASSPQVATEAFF
TRBV7-2,TRBD2,TRBJ2-1,many,TGTGCCAGCAGCTCCAGACTAGCGGGAGCCTATATAAACAACAATGAGCAGTTCTTC,CASSSRLAGAYINNNEQFF
TRBV20-1,NA,TRBJ2-7,few,TGCAGTGCTAAGCCAATACTCTACGAGCAGTACTTC,CSAKPILYEQYF
TRBV12-3/TRBV12-4,TRBD1,TRBJ1-1,many,TGTGCCAGCAGTTCAGGGGGCATGGTGAACACTGAAGCTTTCTTT,CASSSGGMVNTEAFF
TRBV27,NA,TRBJ2-3,many,TGTGCCAGCAGTTCTAGACAGTCAAATGTGGATACGCAGTATTTT,CASSSRQSNVDTQYF
TRBV20-1,TRBD2,TRBJ2-3,many,TGCAGTGCTAGTGCATTAGCGGGAGGGACAGATACGCAGTATTTT,CSASALAGGTDTQYF
TRBV10-3,TRBD2,TRBJ2-2,many,TGTGCCATCAGACGCGGGGGGAACACCGGGGAGCTGTTTTTT,CAIRRGGNTGELFF
TRBV15,NA,TRBJ1-5,many,TGTGCCACCAGCATTAACCGGGCCGCTAGCAATCAGCCCCAGCATTTT,CATSINRAASNQPQHF
TRBV27,NA,TRBJ2-7,many,TGTGCCAGCCGCTTCCAGGAGGGTAACGAGCAGTACTTC,CASRFQEGNEQYF
TRBV5-5,NA,TRBJ2-4,many,TGTGCCAGCAGCTTTCCGGGCACCTCAAAGGACATTCAGTACTTC,CASSFPGTSKDIQYF
TRBV12-3/TRBV12-4,NA,TRBJ1-6,many,TGTGCCAGCAGTTCCTCCATTGGCCCCGGAGGCAGATTTTCACCCCTCCACTTT,CASSSSIGPGGRFSPLHF
TRBV5-1,TRBD2,TRBJ2-5,many,TGCGCCAGCAGCTCAGGACTAGCGGGCGTCCAAGAGACCCAGTACTTC,CASSSGLAGVQETQYF
TRBV5-1,TRBD2,TRBJ2-1,many,TGCGCCAGCAGCTTGAGTTGGGCGGGAGGGGACCCCTACAATGAGCAGTTCTTC,CASSLSWAGGDPYNEQFF
TRBV7-2,NA,TRBJ2-7,few,TGTGCCAGCAGCTTGATAAGGGTGGGCCACGAGCAGTACTTC,CASSLIRVGHEQYF